This is a list of T cell receptor beta chains from one sample in a study of radiation and T cells in renal cell carcinoma. TCRdb keeps only in-frame clones here, not all; method: immunoSEQ multiplex PCR. The table has some 120,000 clones, more than 80% seen once. The material was blood, obtained from a patient whose treatment included radiotherapy and nephrectomy. The receptors were gathered from a woman aged 55-70 years with renal cell carcinoma. Both conserved end residues are part of each CDR3. A D gene is named only where the DNA matches it firmly. Clone size is not always given. Where it is, it says once, few, many or a class for expanded clones.

V,D,size,J,DNA,CDR3
TRBV7-9,NA,NA,TRBJ2-6,TGTGCCAGCAGCCAAGATAAATCTGGGGCCAACGTCCTGACTTTC,CASSQDKSGANVLTF
TRBV2,TRBD1,NA,TRBJ2-4,TGTGCCAGCAGCCAGGACAGGGCAGCCAAAAACATTCAGTACTTC,CASSQDRAAKNIQYF
TRBV11-2,NA,NA,TRBJ1-4,TGTGCCAGCAGCTTTTCGGTTGAACAGTCAACTAATGAAAAACTGTTTTTT,CASSFSVEQSTNEKLFF
TRBV28,NA,NA,TRBJ1-1,TGTGCCAGCAGACCAGAGAACACTGAAGCTTTCTTT,CASRPENTEAFF
TRBV10-3,NA,NA,TRBJ2-2,TGTGCCACCCAGCCCACGGGGATGGGATGGACCGGGGAGCTGTTTTTT,CATQPTGMGWTGELFF
TRBV2,NA,NA,TRBJ2-5,TGTGCCAGCAAAGGGTACCAAGAGACCCAGTACTTC,CASKGYQETQYF
TRBV10-3,TRBD1,many,TRBJ2-7,TGTGCCATCAGTGATCGACAGGGGCAAACATACGAGCAGTACTTC,CAISDRQGQTYEQYF
TRBV9,NA,NA,TRBJ2-3,TGTGCCAGCAGCGTAGCGGGAACAGATACGCAGTATTTT,CASSVAGTDTQYF
TRBV11-2,TRBD1,NA,TRBJ1-3,TGTGCCAGCAGGAAACCGGGACAGGGGTCTGGAAACACCATATATTTT,CASRKPGQGSGNTIYF
TRBV4-2,NA,NA,TRBJ2-7,TGTGCCAGCAGCCCCACGGTGGGTGATTTCTCCTACGAGCAGTACTTC,CASSPTVGDFSYEQYF
TRBV5-1,TRBD1,NA,TRBJ1-4,TGCGCCAGCAGCTTGGACCCGGGACAGGGGGCAAGTGAAAAACTGTTTTTT,CASSLDPGQGASEKLFF
TRBV6-5,TRBD1,once,TRBJ2-1,TGTGCCAGCAGTCGACAGGGGGCGAATGAGCAGTTCTTC,CASSRQGANEQFF
TRBV9,NA,NA,TRBJ2-1,TGTGCCAGCAGCTTACGTCCGGGCAATGAGCAGTTCTTC,CASSLRPGNEQFF
TRBV13,TRBD1,NA,TRBJ2-5,TGTGCCAGCAGCAACTTCGGGACAGGGTGGGATGGGACCCAGTACTTC,CASSNFGTGWDGTQYF
TRBV7-9,NA,NA,TRBJ1-2,TGTGCCAGCAGCTACGGTGGAGGGTACAATTTGGGAGGCTACACCTTC,CASSYGGGYNLGGYTF
TRBV5-1,TRBD1,once,TRBJ1-4,TGCGCCAGCAGCCCTGGACAGGGGTTAACTAATGAAAAACTGTTTTTT,CASSPGQGLTNEKLFF
TRBV28,NA,NA,TRBJ1-1,TGTGCCAGCAGTTCCTCTCACAGGGCCGACACTGAAGCTTTCTTT,CASSSSHRADTEAFF
TRBV6-1,TRBD1,few,TRBJ1-2,TGTGCCAGCAGTGCCCGGGACAGGGTCTCAACCCCCTATGGCTACACCTTC,CASSARDRVSTPYGYTF
TRBV18,NA,few,TRBJ2-2,TGTGCCAGCTCGGACAGGAACACCGGGGAGCTGTTTTTT,CASSDRNTGELFF
TRBV10-3,TRBD1,few,TRBJ1-1,TGTGCCACCTCAAGGACAGGTCCCATGAACACTGAAGCTTTCTTT,CATSRTGPMNTEAFF
TRBV30,NA,NA,TRBJ2-5,TGTGCCTGGAGATTCCGGGGGGCCCTCCAAGAGACCCAGTACTTC,CAWRFRGALQETQYF
TRBV25-1,TRBD1,NA,TRBJ1-2,TGTGCCAGCAGTGAATGGGGGACAGGGGATGGCTACACCTTC,CASSEWGTGDGYTF
TRBV15,NA,NA,TRBJ1-5,TGTGCCACCAGCAGAATTGCAGGGGATGTTAATCAGCCCCAGCATTTT,CATSRIAGDVNQPQHF
TRBV9,NA,once,TRBJ2-7,TGTGCCAGCAGCTCAGCGTACTCCTACGAGCAGTACTTC,CASSSAYSYEQYF
TRBV15,NA,once,TRBJ1-2,TGTGCCACCAGCTGGGGGACTTCGGGTGGCTACACCTTC,CATSWGTSGGYTF
TRBV9,NA,NA,TRBJ1-1,TGTGCCAGCAGCGTAGTATCCTCCCGGGGGCCGAACACTGAAGCTTTCTTT,CASSVVSSRGPNTEAFF
TRBV6-6,NA,NA,TRBJ1-5,TGTGCCAGCATCCCTAGTGGGGGATTGGGCAATCAGCCCCAGCATTTT,CASIPSGGLGNQPQHF
TRBV19,TRBD1,few,TRBJ1-4,TGTGCCAGTAGCGGAGACAGGGCGGGTGAAAAACTGTTTTTT,CASSGDRAGEKLFF
TRBV27,NA,NA,TRBJ2-7,TGTGCCAGCAGTTTAGGGGGGACCAGCATTAGGGTCGAGCAGTACTTC,CASSLGGTSIRVEQYF
TRBV5-1,NA,once,TRBJ2-7,TGCGCCAGCACGGGGCCCCATGGAGACGAGCAGTACTTC,CASTGPHGDEQYF
TRBV7-8,TRBD2,few,TRBJ2-1,TGTGCCAGCAGCTTCGCTAGCGGGAGAACTGAGCAGTTCTTC,CASSFASGRTEQFF
TRBV28,TRBD1,NA,TRBJ1-5,TGTGCCAGCAGCCCTAAGGGACAGGGATATCAGCCCCAGCATTTT,CASSPKGQGYQPQHF
TRBV14,NA,NA,TRBJ2-5,TGTGCCAGCAGCCAAGAGGAGCGCCGCGCGACCCAGTACTTC,CASSQEERRATQYF
TRBV2,NA,NA,TRBJ1-2,TGTGCCAGCAGTGAACGGGTAGGGGTGACCTATGGCTACACCTTC,CASSERVGVTYGYTF
TRBV7-9,TRBD2,NA,TRBJ2-5,TGTGCCAGCAGCGGGTGGACTAGCGGGAGAGAGACCCAGTACTTC,CASSGWTSGRETQYF
TRBV27,NA,few,TRBJ1-5,TGTGCCAGCAGCCCCCTGGGGGGCCCGTCGCCGCATTTT,CASSPLGGPSPHF
TRBV5-1,TRBD2,NA,TRBJ2-7,TGCGCCAGCAGCCTGGGACTAGCGGGAGACCACGAGCAGTACTTC,CASSLGLAGDHEQYF
TRBV5-1,TRBD1,NA,TRBJ2-1,TGCGCCAGCAGCCCCGGGACAGGGCTATACAATGAGCAGTTCTTC,CASSPGTGLYNEQFF
TRBV7-2,NA,NA,TRBJ1-5,TGTGCCAGCAGCTTAGCGCTCGGGAGCAATCAGCCCCAGCATTTT,CASSLALGSNQPQHF
TRBV5-1,NA,NA,TRBJ1-1,TGCGCCAGCAGCCCCCTCGACGGTGGAAGCCCTGAAGCTTTCTTT,CASSPLDGGSPEAFF
TRBV19,TRBD1,once,TRBJ1-5,TGTGCCAGTAGTGAAACAGGGGTCGTGGGCAATCAGCCCCAGCATTTT,CASSETGVVGNQPQHF
TRBV28,NA,NA,TRBJ2-7,TGTGCCAGCAGTTTACAGGGCCCCGAGCAGTACTTC,CASSLQGPEQYF
TRBV5-1,NA,NA,TRBJ1-2,TGCGCCAGCAGCGGGGCAGGCGTCTATGGCTACACCTTC,CASSGAGVYGYTF
TRBV15,NA,NA,TRBJ2-7,TGTGCCACCAGCAGAGATGCCCGGACCTACGAGCAGTACTTC,CATSRDARTYEQYF
TRBV7-9,NA,NA,TRBJ1-3,TGTGCCAGCAGCTTAACGTCCTCTGGAAACACCATATATTTT,CASSLTSSGNTIYF
TRBV7-6,TRBD1,once,TRBJ1-3,TGTGCCAGCAGCCCGGGGACAGCTGGAAACACCATATATTTT,CASSPGTAGNTIYF
TRBV7-8,TRBD1,NA,TRBJ1-2,TGTGCCAGCAGCTCAAGGGGACAGGGCGTGGCTGGCTACACCTTC,CASSSRGQGVAGYTF
TRBV5-1,NA,NA,TRBJ1-5,TGCGCCAGCAGCTTGGCCGGGCAGTTGTATCAGCCCCAGCATTTT,CASSLAGQLYQPQHF
TRBV25-1,TRBD2,NA,TRBJ2-3,TGTGCCAGCAGTGAGTTTGCGGGGGGCACAGATACGCAGTATTTT,CASSEFAGGTDTQYF
TRBV7-9,NA,NA,TRBJ1-1,TGTGCCAGCAGCTTAAGACAGAATAGCCCTGAAGCTTTCTTT,CASSLRQNSPEAFF
TRBV2,NA,NA,TRBJ1-1,TGTGCCAGCAGTGCCAGTTTTCGATGGGGGGGGGACACTGAAGCTTTCTTT,CASSASFRWGGDTEAFF
TRBV6-5,NA,NA,TRBJ1-1,TGTGCCAGCAGCTCGGCAGGACCCGCCTCTGAAGCTTTCTTT,CASSSAGPASEAFF
TRBV15,TRBD2,NA,TRBJ2-6,TGTGCCACCAGCGGTAGTCTAGCGGGATCACTAAGCGGGGCCAACGTCCTGACTTTC,CATSGSLAGSLSGANVLTF
TRBV9,NA,NA,TRBJ1-3,TGTGCCAGCAGCCCGATTGGACAGCACTCTGGAAACACCATATATTTT,CASSPIGQHSGNTIYF
TRBV28,NA,NA,TRBJ1-1,TGTGCCAGCAGTTATGGCAGGGAGGAAGCTTTCTTT,CASSYGREEAFF
TRBV11-3,TRBD2,NA,TRBJ2-1,TGTGCCAGCAGCTTAGGACTAGCAGCCCGCGGTGAGCAGTTCTTC,CASSLGLAARGEQFF
TRBV15,NA,NA,TRBJ1-6,TGTGCCACCAGCAGAGATCCGCAGGGGTCAAACTCACCCCTCCACTTT,CATSRDPQGSNSPLHF
TRBV7-8,NA,NA,TRBJ1-1,TGTGCCAGCACCGGTGGGAACACTGAAGCTTTCTTT,CASTGGNTEAFF
TRBV27,TRBD1,NA,TRBJ1-2,TGTGCCAGCAGGAGGACAGGGTTTCTTACTAACTATGGCTACACCTTC,CASRRTGFLTNYGYTF
TRBV11-1,TRBD1,NA,TRBJ1-6,TGTGCCAGCAGCCAACCGGGACAGGCGGTTACTTCACCCCTCCACTTT,CASSQPGQAVTSPLHF